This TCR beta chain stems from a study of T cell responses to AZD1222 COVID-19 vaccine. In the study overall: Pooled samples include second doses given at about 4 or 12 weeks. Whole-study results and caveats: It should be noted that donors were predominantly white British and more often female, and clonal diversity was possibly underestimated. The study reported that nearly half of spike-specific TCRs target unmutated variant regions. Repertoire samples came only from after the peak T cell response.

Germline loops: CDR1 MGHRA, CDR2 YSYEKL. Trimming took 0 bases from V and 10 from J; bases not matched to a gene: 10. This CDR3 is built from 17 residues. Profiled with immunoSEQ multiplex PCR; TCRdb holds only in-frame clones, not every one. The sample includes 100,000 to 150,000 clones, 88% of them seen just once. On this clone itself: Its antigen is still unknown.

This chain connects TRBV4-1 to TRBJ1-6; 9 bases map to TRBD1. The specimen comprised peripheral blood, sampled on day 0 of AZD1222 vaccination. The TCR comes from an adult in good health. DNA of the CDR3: TGCGCCAGCAGCCAAGAAAGGGAGACAGGGGGAAGATCACCCCTCCACTTT. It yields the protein CASSQERETGGRSPLHF.